This T cell receptor beta chain was observed in a study of T cells in Graves' hyperthyroidism and ophthalmopathy. Background on the study: Sampling of peripheral blood happened at initial diagnosis, prior to any treatment. The study, taken as a whole, reports: Patients with ophthalmopathy were separated from those with stable hyperthyroidism by a 13 V-J model.

This clonotype was picked up many times. Its matching antigen is unknown. Graves' hyperthyroidism was deemed stable given no ophthalmopathy progression within 18 months. With a duration under 2 months, the hyperthyroidism was newly diagnosed in patients aged 18 to 65. RNA transcripts gave rise to amplified TCR beta CDR3 regions. The HTBI primer set drove a first-round RT-PCR of the TCR CDR3. TCRdb re-derived calls from the multiplex PCR reads in MiXCR, one entry per CDR3 protein. The sample records fewer than 800,000 distinct CDR3 sequences, around 15% being singletons. Sequencing used blood. This receptor was obtained from a man aged 18 to 30 with Graves' hyperthyroidism.

For the CDR3, the DNA is TGCAGTGCTAGAGATCTCCGCCTAGCGGGACTCACAGATACGCAGTATTTT. Translated, it gives CSARDLRLAGLTDTQYF. The rearrangement links TRBV20-1 to TRBJ2-3, with 9 bases lining up with TRBD2. The length of the CDR3 is 17 residues. V shed 0 bases, J shed 2 bases, and the junction held 9 bases outside the gene matches. Germline loops: CDR1 DFQATT, CDR2 SNEGSKA (reference sequence).